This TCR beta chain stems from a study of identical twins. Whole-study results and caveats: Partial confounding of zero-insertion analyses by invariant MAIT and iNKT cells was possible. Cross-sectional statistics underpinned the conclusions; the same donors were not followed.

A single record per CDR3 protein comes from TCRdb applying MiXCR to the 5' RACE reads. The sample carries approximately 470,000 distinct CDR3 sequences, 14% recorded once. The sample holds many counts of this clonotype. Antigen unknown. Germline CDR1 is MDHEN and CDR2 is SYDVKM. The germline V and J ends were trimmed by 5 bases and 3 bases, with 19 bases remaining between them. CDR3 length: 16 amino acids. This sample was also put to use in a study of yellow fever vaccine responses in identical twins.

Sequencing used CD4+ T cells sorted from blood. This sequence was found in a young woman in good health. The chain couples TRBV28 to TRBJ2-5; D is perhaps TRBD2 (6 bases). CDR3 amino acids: CASSGRLLVGKETQYF. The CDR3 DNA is TGTGCCAGCAGTGGGAGGCTATTAGTGGGGAAAGAGACCCAGTACTTC.